The next 7 T cell receptor beta chains were all read from a single sample in a study of T-cell memory formation after mild COVID-19 (dated by TCRdb to the early 2020s). The library was obtained by 5' RACE. The listed sequencing device is Illumina NovaSeq 6000. Through fastp at Q25 and MiXCR, TCRdb rebuilt clones from the public reads, retaining in-frame beta chains. Every distinct CDR3 protein forms one entry, paired with its most common genes and DNA. This sample holds approximately 300,000 distinct CDR3 sequences; roughly 8.2% were observed only once. The ten largest clones take up around a fifth of the sample. Source material: PBMCs or a T cell subset sorted from them (not recorded which). All receptors derive from a man younger than 35 who had mild COVID-19 (a few samples of this study predate the infection). The sample titles of this study are shuffled in the database, so cell type and time point are left out; the donor was told from shared clones.

The chain links TRBV6-5 to TRBJ2-6; 10 bases match TRBD1. CDR3 length: 20 residues. Trimming took 2 bases from V and 0 from J; bases not matched to a gene: 10. Germline values: CDR1 MNHEY, CDR2 SVGAGI. Here the CDR3 reads CASSYNLWDRGFSGANVLTF. CDR3 nucleotides: TGTGCCAGCAGTTACAATTTGTGGGACAGGGGTTTCTCTGGGGCCAACGTCCTGACTTTC.

Only a few counts were recorded for this clonotype. The chain uses TRBV12-3 or TRBV12-4 and TRBJ2-3; no firm D call. This CDR3 contains 15 residues. The V end was cut by 3 bases, the J end by 3 bases, with 13 bases between. CDR3 bases: TGTGCCAGCAGTTTTAAGTCATGGCAAACAGATACGCAGTATTTT. Translating it yields CASSFKSWQTDTQYF.

This clonotype occurred a few times. V and J are TRBV7-9 and TRBJ2-7; the match to TRBD1 covers 9 bases. J gave up 7 bases and V 3 bases, and 4 bases lay outside the gene matches. CDR3 length equals 13 residues. Per germline, CDR1 SEHNR and CDR2 FQNEAQ (reference sequence). The DNA of the CDR3 is TGTGCCAGCAGCTTTCACGGGACAGGGGAGCAGTACGTC. This codes for CASSFHGTGEQYV.

The chain combines TRBV5-1 with TRBJ1-3, with unresolved D. Trimming stripped 4 bases from V and 2 bases from J, with 7 bases between. Germline assignment: CDR1 SGHRS and CDR2 YFSETQ. This CDR3 is 13 amino acids long. The CDR3 region has the DNA TGCGCCAGCAGCAAGGGAGCTGGAAACACCATATATTTT. Amino acid sequence: CASSKGAGNTIYF.

This clonotype was picked up many times. The chain has TRBV7-2 and TRBJ2-5; D is uncertain. Germline V gives CDR1 SGHTA, CDR2 FQGNSA. The CDR3 covers 12 residues. Trimming removed 5 bases from V and 5 bases from J, with 9 bases in between. CDR3 in amino acids: CASSPKRETQYF. CDR3 bases: TGTGCCAGCAGCCCGAAGAGGGAGACCCAGTACTTC.

The table lists this clonotype with a few counts. This chain connects TRBV6-5 to TRBJ1-1, with D tentatively TRBD1 (6 bases). V lost 0 bases to trimming and J lost 1 base, with 18 bases between them. The CDR3 is 18 amino acids. Germline V lookup: CDR1 MNHEY, CDR2 SVGAGI. The CDR3 region has the DNA TGTGCCAGCAGTTACTCAAGTCCAGGGGTTGGGTGGAACACTGAAGCTTTCTTT. Translating it yields CASSYSSPGVGWNTEAFF.

This clonotype was detected a few times. The chain is built from TRBV4-1 and TRBJ2-7; 7 nucleotides agree with TRBD1. CDR1 is MGHRA, CDR2 YSYEKL, per germline. With V trimmed by 3 bases and J by 5 bases, 7 bases remained unmatched. CDR3 length: 14 amino acids. CDR3 sequence (DNA): TGCGCCAGCAGCCAGGAACGACAGGGCCACGAGCAGTACTTC. Protein: CASSQERQGHEQYF.